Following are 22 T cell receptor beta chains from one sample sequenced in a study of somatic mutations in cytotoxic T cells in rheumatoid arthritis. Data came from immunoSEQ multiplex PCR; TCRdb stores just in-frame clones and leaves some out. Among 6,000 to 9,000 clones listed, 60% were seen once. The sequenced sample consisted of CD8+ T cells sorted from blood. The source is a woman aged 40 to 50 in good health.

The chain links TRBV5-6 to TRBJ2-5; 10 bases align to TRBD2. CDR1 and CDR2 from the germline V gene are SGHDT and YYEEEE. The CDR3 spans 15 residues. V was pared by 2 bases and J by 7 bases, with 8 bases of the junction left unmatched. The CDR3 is CASSLVLAGSGTQYF. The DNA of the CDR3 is TGTGCCAGCAGCTTAGTACTAGCGGGATCGGGGACCCAGTACTTC.

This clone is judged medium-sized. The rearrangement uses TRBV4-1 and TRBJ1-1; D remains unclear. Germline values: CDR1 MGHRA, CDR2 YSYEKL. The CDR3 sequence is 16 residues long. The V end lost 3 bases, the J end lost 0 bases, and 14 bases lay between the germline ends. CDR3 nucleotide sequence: TGCGCCAGCAGCCACTACACGGCACCGATGAACACTGAAGCTTTCTTT. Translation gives CASSHYTAPMNTEAFF.

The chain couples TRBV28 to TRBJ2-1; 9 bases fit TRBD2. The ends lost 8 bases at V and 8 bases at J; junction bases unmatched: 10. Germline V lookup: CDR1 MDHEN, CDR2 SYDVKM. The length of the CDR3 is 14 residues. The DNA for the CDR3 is TGTGCCAGCGGCTATTTAGCGGGAGAGGATGAGCAGTTCTTC. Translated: CASGYLAGEDEQFF. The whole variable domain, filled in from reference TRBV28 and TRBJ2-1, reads DVKVTQSSRYLVKRTGEKVFLECVQDMDHENMFWYRQDPGLGLRLIYFSYDVKMKEKGDIPEGYSVSREKKERFSLILESASTNQTSMYLCASGYLAGEDEQFFGPGTRLTVL.

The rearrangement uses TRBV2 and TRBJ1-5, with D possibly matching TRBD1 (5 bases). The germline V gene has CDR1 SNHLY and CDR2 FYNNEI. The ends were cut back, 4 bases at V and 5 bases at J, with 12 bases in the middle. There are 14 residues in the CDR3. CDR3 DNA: TGTGCCAGCAGTGTGGGGGGTGGCCATCAGCCCCAGCATTTT. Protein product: CASSVGGGHQPQHF.

CDR3 DNA: TGTGCCAGCAGTGGCGGGATGGCTTTCTTT. Amino acids: CASSGGMAFF. The chain combines TRBV2 with TRBJ1-1, with D uncertain. The CDR3 is made up of 10 amino acids. Germline CDR1 SNHLY, CDR2 FYNNEI. With 4 bases removed from V and 11 bases from J, the gap between germline ends came to 8 bases.

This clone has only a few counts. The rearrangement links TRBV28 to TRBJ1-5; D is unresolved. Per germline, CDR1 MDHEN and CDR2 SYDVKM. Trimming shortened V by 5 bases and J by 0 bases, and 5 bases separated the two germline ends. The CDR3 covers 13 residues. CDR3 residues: CASSHYSNQPQHF. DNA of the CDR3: TGTGCCAGCAGTCACTATAGCAATCAGCCCCAGCATTTT.

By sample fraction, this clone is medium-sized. CDR3 sequence reads: CASSSLQGNYGYTF. The CDR3 coding sequence is TGTGCCAGCAGCTCCCTCCAGGGTAACTATGGCTACACCTTC. The chain uses TRBV11-2 and TRBJ1-2; D possibly corresponds to TRBD1 (5 bases). Deletions cut 4 bases from V and 1 base from J, with 10 bases between. CDR1 and CDR2 from the germline V gene are SGHAT and FQNNGV. CDR3 length: 14 residues.

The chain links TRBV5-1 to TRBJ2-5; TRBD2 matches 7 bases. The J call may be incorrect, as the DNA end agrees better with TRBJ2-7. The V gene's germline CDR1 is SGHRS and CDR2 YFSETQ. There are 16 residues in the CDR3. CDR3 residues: CASSLEGGSSSYEQYF. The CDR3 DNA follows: TGCGCCAGCAGCTTGGAGGGCGGGAGTAGCTCCTACGAGCAGTACTTC.

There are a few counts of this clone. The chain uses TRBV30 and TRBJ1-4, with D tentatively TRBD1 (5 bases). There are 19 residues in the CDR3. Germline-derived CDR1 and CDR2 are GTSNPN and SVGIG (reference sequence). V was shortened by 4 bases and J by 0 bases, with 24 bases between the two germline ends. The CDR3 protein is CAWTSERGTTEATNEKLFF. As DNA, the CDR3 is TGTGCCTGGACTTCTGAGCGTGGAACGACAGAAGCAACTAATGAAAAACTGTTTTTT.

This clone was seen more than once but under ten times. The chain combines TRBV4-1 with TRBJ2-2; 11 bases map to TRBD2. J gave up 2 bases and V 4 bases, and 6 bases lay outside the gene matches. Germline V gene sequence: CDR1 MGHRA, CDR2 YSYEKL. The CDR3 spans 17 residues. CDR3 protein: CASSRYGLAGNTGELFF. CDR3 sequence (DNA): TGCGCCAGCAGCCGCTATGGACTAGCGGGTAACACCGGGGAGCTGTTTTTT.

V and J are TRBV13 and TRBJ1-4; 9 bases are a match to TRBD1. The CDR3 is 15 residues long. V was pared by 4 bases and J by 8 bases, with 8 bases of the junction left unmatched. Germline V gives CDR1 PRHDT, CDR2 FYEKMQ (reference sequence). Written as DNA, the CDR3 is TGTGCCAGCAGCTCCGACAGGGGGTTAAACGAAAAACTGTTTTTT. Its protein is CASSSDRGLNEKLFF.

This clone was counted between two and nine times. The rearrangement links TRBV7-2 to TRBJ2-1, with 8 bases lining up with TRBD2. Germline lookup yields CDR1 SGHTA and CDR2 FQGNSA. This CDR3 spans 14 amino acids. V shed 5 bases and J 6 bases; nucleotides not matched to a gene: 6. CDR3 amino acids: CASSPGLGGNEQFF. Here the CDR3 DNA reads TGTGCCAGCAGCCCGGGACTAGGGGGCAATGAGCAGTTCTTC.

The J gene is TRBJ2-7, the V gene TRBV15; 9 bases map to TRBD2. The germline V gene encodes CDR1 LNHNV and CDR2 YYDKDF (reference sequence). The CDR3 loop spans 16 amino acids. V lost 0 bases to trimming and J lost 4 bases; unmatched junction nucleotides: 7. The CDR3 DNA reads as TGTGCCACCAGCAGAGAAAGTTCTAGCGGGGATTACGAGCAGTACTTC. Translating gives CATSRESSSGDYEQYF.

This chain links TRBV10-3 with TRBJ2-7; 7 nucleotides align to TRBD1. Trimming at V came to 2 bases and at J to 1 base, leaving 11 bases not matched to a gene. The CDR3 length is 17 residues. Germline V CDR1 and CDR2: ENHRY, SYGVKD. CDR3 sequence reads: CAISETFGRGFSYEQYF. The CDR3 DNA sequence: TGTGCCATCAGTGAGACGTTTGGCAGGGGGTTTTCCTACGAGCAGTACTTC.

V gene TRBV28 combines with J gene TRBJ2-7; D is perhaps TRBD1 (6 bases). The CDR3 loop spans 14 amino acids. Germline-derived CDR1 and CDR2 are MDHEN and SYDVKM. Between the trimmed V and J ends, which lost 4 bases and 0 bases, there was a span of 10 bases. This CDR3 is CASSSIQGSYEQYF. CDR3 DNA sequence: TGTGCCAGCAGTTCTATACAGGGCTCCTACGAGCAGTACTTC.

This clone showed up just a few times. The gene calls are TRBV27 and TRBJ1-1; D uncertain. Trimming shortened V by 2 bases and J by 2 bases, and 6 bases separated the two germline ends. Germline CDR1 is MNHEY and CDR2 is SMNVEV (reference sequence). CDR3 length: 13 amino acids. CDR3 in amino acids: CASSLRPNTEAFF. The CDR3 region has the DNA TGTGCCAGCAGTTTACGACCTAACACTGAAGCTTTCTTT.

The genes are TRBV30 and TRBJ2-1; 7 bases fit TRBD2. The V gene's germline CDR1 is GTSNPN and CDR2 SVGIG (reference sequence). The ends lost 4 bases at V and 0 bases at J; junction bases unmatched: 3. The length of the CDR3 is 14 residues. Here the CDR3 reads CAWTPGGSYNEQFF. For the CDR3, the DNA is TGTGCCTGGACCCCGGGAGGCTCCTACAATGAGCAGTTCTTC.

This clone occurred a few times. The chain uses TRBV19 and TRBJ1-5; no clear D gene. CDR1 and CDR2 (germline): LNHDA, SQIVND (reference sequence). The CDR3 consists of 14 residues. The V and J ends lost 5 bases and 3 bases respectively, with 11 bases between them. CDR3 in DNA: TGTGCCAGTAGTTTGCGGACCTTCAATCAGCCCCAGCATTTT. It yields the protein CASSLRTFNQPQHF.

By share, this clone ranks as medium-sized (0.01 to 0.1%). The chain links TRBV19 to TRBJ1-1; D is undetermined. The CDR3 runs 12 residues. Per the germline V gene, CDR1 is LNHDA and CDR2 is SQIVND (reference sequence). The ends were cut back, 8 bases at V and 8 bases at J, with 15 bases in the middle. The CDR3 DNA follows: TGTGCCAGTCAAAGAACCCCAGGCGAAGCTTTCTTT. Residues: CASQRTPGEAFF.

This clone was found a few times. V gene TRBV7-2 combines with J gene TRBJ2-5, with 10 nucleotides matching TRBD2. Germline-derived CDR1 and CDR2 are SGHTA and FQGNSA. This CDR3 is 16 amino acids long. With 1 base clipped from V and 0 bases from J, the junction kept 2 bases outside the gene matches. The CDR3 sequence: CASSLVGTSDQETQYF. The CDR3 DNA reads TGTGCCAGCAGCTTAGTGGGGACTAGCGACCAAGAGACCCAGTACTTC.

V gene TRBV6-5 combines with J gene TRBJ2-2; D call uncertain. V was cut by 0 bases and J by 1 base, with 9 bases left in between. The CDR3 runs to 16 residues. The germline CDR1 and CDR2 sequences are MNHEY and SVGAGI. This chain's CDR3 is CASSYSNSQNTGELFF. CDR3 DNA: TGTGCCAGCAGTTACTCGAACAGTCAGAACACCGGGGAGCTGTTTTTT.

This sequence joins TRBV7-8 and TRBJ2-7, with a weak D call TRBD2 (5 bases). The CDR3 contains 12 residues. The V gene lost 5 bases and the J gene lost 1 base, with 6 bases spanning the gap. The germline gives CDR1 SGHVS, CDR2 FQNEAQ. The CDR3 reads CASSEGSYEQYF. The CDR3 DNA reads TGTGCCAGCAGCGAGGGATCCTACGAGCAGTACTTC.